The T cell receptor (beta chain) described here comes from a study of blood T cell repertoires in COVID-19. Sequencing used immunoSEQ multiplex PCR; TCRdb keeps in-frame clones, though not all of them. The sample records 250,000 to 400,000 clones, roughly 90% being singletons. Assignment of participants to cohorts was predicated upon participant-reported clinical history. Trimming took 5 bases from V and 7 from J, leaving 15 bases between them. Germline V lookup: CDR1 ENHRY, CDR2 SYGVKD. This CDR3 region has 14 residues. The receptor was isolated from a man in his sixties who had recovered from COVID-19. V usage is TRBV10-3 and J usage is TRBJ1-5; perhaps TRBD1 as D (5 bases). The sample was PBMCs or T cells enriched from blood (not recorded which). For the CDR3, the DNA is TGTGCCATCAGTCAGGACGGGGGTAGGCAGCCCCAGCATTTT. It specifies CAISQDGGRQPQHF.